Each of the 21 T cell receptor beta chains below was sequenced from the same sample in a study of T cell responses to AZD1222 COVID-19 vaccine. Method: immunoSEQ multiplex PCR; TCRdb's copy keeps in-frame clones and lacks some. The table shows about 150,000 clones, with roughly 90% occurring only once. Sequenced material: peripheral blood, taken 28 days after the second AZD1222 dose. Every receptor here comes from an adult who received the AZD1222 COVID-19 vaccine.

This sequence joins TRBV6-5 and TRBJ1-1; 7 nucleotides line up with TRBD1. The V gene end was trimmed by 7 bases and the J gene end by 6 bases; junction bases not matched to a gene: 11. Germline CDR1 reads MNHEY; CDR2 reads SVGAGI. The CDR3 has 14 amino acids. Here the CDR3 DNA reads TGTGCCAGCATCCCAGGGGGGCGTTTCGCTGAAGCTTTCTTT. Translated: CASIPGGRFAEAFF.

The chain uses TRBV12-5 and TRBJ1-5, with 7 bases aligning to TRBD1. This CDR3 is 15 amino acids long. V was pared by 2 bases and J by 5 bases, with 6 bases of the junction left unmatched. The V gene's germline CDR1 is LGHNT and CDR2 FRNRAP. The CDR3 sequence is CASGLTDRAYQPQHF. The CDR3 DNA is TGTGCTAGTGGTTTGACCGACAGGGCTTATCAGCCCCAGCATTTT. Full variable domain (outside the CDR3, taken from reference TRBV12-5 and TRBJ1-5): DARVTQTPRHKVTEMGQEVTMRCQPILGHNTVFWYRQTMMQGLELLAYFRNRAPLDDSGMPKDRFSAEMPDATLATLKIQPSEPRDSAVYFCASGLTDRAYQPQHFGDGTRLSIL.

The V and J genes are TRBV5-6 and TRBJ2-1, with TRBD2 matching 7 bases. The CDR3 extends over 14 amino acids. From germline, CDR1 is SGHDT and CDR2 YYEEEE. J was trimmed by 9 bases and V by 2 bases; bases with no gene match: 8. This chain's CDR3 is CASSLRLAHPEQFF. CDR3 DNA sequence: TGTGCCAGCAGCTTACGACTAGCCCACCCTGAGCAGTTCTTC.

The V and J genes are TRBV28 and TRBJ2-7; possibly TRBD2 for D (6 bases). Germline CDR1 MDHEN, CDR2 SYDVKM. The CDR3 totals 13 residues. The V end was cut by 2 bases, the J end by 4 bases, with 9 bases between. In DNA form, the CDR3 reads TGTGCCAGCAGTTTAACGGGAGTGTACGAGCAGTACTTC. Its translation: CASSLTGVYEQYF. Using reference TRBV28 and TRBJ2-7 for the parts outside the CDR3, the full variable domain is DVKVTQSSRYLVKRTGEKVFLECVQDMDHENMFWYRQDPGLGLRLIYFSYDVKMKEKGDIPEGYSVSREKKERFSLILESASTNQTSMYLCASSLTGVYEQYFGPGTRLTVT.

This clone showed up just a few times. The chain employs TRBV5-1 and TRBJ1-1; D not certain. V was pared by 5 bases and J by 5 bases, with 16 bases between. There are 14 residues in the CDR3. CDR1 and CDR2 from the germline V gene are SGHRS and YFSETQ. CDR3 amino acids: CASSRFPAETEAFF. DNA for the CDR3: TGCGCCAGCAGTAGATTCCCGGCCGAGACTGAAGCTTTCTTT.

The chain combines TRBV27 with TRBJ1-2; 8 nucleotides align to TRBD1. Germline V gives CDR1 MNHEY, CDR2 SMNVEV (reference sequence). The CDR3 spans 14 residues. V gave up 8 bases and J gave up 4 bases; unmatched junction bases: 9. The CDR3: CASRSHDRGYGYTF. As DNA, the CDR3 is TGTGCCAGCCGAAGTCACGACAGGGGCTATGGCTACACCTTC.

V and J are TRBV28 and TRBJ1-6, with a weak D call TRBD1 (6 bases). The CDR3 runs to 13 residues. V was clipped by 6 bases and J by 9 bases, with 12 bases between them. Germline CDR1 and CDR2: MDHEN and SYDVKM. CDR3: CASRQGGGSPLHF. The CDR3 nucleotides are TGTGCCAGCAGACAGGGCGGGGGTTCACCCCTCCACTTT.

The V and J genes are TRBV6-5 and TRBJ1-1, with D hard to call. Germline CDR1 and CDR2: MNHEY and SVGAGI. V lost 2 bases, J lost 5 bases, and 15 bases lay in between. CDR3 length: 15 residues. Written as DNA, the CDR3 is TGTGCCAGCAGTTACGATCCGCCGACGGGGACTGAAGCTTTCTTT. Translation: CASSYDPPTGTEAFF.

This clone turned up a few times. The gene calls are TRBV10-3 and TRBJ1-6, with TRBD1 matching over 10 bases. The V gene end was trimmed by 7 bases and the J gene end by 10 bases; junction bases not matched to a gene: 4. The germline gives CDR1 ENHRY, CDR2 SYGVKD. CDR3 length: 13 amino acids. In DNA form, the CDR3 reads TGTGCCATCACCTGGGACAGGGGATCACCCCTCCACTTT. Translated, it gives CAITWDRGSPLHF.

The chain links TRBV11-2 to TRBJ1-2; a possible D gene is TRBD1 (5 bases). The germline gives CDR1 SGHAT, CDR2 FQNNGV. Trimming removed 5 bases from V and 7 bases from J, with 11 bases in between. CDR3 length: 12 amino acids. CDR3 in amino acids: CASSVMGGGYTF. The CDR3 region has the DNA TGTGCCAGCAGCGTTATGGGGGGTGGCTACACCTTC.

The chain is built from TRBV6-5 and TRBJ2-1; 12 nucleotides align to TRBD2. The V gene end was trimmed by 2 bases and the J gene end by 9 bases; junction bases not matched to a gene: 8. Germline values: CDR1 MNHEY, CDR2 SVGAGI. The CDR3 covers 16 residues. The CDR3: CASSYRASGGAGEQFF. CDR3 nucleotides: TGTGCCAGCAGTTACAGGGCTAGCGGGGGGGCCGGTGAGCAGTTCTTC.

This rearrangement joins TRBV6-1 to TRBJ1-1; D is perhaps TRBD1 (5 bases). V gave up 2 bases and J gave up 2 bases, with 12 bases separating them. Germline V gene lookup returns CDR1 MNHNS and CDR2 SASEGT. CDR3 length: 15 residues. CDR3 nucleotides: TGTGCCAGCAGTGAAATGCAGGGATTAAACACTGAAGCTTTCTTT. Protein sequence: CASSEMQGLNTEAFF.

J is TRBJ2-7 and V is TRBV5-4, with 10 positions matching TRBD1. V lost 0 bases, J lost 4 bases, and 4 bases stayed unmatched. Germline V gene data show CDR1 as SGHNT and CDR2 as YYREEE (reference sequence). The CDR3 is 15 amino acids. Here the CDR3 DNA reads TGTGCCAGCAGCTTGGTTGGGACAGGGGTATACGAGCAGTACTTC. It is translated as CASSLVGTGVYEQYF.

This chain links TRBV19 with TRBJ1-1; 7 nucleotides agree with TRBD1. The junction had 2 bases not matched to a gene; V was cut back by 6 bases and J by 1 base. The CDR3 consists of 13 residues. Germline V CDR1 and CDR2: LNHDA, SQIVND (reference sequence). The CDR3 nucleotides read TGTGCCAGTAGCCAGGGGGGGAACACTGAAGCTTTCTTT. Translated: CASSQGGNTEAFF. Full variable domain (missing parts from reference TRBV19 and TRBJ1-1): DGGITQSPKYLFRKEGQNVTLSCEQNLNHDAMYWYRQDPGQGLRLIYYSQIVNDFQKGDIAEGYSVSREKKESFPLTVTSAQKNPTAFYLCASSQGGNTEAFFGQGTRLTVV.

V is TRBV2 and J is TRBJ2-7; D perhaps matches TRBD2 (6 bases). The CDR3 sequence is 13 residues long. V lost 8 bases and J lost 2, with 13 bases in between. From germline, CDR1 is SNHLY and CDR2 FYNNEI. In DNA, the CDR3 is TGTGCCAGCCGGGACTCCTTAGCCTACGAGCAGTACTTC. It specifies CASRDSLAYEQYF.

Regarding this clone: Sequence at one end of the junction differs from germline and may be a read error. In DNA form, the CDR3 reads TGTGCCAGCAGCCCGAAAAGGGCGTCCTTT. This sequence encodes CASSPKRASF. The V call is TRBV9, the J call TRBJ1-1; D not resolved. The CDR3 covers 10 residues. Germline V CDR1 and CDR2: SGDLS, YYNGEE.

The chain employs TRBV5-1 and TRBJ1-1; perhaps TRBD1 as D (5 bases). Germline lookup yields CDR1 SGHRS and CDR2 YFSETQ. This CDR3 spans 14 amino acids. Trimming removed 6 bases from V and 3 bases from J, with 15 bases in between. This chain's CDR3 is CASTPGGGYTEAFF. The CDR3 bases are TGCGCCAGCACCCCGGGCGGGGGGTACACTGAAGCTTTCTTT. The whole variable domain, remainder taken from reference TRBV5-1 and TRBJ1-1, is KAGVTQTPRYLIKTRGQQVTLSCSPISGHRSVSWYQQTPGQGLQFLFEYFSETQRNKGNFPGRFSGRQFSNSRSEMNVSTLELGDSALYLCASTPGGGYTEAFFGQGTRLTVV.

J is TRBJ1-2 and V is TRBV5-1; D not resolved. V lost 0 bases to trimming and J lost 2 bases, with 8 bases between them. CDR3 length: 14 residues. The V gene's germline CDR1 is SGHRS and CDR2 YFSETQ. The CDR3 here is CASSLEPRNYGYTF. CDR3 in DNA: TGCGCCAGCAGCTTGGAGCCCCGAAACTATGGCTACACCTTC.

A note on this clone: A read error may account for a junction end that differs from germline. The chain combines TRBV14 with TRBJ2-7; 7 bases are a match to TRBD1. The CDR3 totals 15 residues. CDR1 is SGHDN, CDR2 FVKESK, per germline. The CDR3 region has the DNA TGTGCCAGCAGCGAAGAGGGACAGCTACACGACGAGCAGTACTTC. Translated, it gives CASSEEGQLHDEQYF.

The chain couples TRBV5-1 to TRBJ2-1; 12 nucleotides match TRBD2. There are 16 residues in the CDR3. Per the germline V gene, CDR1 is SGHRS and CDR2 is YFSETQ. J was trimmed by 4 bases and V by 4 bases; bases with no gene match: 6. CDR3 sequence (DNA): TGCGCCAGCAGCAGTCGGACTAGCGGGAAATACAATGAGCAGTTCTTC. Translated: CASSSRTSGKYNEQFF.

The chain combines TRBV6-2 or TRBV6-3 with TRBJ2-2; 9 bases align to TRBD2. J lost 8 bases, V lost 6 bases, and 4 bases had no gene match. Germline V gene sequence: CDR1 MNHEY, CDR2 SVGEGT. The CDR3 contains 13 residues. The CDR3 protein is CASSYTSGGELFF. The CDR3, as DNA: TGTGCCAGCAGCTATACTAGCGGGGGGGAGCTGTTTTTT.